What follows describes a single T cell receptor (beta chain). The antigen is unknown. The record originates from a study of OX40 agonist ivuxolimab in advanced cancers. TCRdb keeps only in-frame clones here, not all; method: immunoSEQ multiplex PCR. The sample consists of roughly 63,000 clones, 85% to 90% of them appearing once. V was pared by 5 bases and J by 5 bases, with 8 bases between. The CDR3 has 12 amino acids. CDR1 SGHRS and CDR2 YFSETQ come from the germline V gene. Study-level points and caveats: CD4+ and CD8+ T cells in blood underwent clonal expansion by week 6 at 0.1 to 3.0 mg/kg.

The TCR comes from an adult with an advanced solid tumor such as melanoma, head and neck, liver or kidney cancer. The J gene is TRBJ2-1, the V gene TRBV5-1, with D uncertain. Sample: CD4+ or CD8+ T cells sorted from blood, taken in a trial of the OX40 agonist ivuxolimab. CDR3 amino acids: CASRPEDNEQFF. The CDR3 DNA reads TGCGCCAGCAGACCAGAGGACAATGAGCAGTTCTTC.